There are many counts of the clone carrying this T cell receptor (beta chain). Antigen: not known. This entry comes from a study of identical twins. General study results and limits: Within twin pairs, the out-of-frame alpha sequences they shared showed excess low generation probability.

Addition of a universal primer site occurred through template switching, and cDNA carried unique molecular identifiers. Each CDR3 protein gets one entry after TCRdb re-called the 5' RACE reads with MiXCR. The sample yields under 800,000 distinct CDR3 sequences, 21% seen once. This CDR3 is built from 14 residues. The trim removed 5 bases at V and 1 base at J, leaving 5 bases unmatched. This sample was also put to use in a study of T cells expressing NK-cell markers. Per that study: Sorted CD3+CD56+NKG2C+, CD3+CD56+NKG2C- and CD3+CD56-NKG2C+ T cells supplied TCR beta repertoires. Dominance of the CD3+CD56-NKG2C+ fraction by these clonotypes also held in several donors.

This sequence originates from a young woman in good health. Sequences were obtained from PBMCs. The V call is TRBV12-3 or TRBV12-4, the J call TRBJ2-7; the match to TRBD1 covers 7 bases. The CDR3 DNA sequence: TGTGCCAGCAGTCCACCGGGACAGTCCTACGAGCAGTACTTC. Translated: CASSPPGQSYEQYF.